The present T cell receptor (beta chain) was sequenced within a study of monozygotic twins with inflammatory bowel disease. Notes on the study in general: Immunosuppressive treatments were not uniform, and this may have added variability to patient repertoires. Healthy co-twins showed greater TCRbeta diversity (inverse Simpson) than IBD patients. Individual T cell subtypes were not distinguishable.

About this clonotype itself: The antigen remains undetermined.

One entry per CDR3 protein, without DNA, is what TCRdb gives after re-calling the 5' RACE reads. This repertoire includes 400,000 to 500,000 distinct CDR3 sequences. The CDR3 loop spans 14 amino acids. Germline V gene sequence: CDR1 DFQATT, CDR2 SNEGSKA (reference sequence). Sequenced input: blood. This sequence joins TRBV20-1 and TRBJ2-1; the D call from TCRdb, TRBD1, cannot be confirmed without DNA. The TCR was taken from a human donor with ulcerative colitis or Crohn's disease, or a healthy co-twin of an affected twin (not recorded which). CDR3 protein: CSTKIPGQGNEQFF.